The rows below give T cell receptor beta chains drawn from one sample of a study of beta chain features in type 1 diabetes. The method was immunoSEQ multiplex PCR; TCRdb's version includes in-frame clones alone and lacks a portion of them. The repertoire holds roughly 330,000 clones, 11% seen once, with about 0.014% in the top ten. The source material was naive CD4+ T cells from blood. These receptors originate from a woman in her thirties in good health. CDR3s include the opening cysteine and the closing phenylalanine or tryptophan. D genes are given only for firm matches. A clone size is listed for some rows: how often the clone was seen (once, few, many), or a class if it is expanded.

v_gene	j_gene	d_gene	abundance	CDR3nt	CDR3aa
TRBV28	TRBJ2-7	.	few	TGTGCCAGCATCCTGGGCTCCGAGCAGTACTTC	CASILGSEQYF
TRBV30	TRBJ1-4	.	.	TGTGCCTGGAGTGTTTACAGACCAAATGAAAAACTGTTTTTT	CAWSVYRPNEKLFF
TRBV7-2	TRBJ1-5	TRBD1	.	TGTGCCAGCAGCTCGACAGGGTTGGCAAATCAGCCCCAGCATTTT	CASSSTGLANQPQHF
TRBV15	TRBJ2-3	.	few	TGTGCCACCAGCAGAGAGATTGGAGCGGGACAAACAGATACGCAGTATTTT	CATSREIGAGQTDTQYF
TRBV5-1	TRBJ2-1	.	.	TGCGCCAGCGGCGATCGCGGGCGGTACAATGAGCAGTTCTTC	CASGDRGRYNEQFF
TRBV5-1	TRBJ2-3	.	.	TGCGCCAGCAGCTTACCCTCCGGACAGCTAAACACAGATACGCAGTATTTT	CASSLPSGQLNTDTQYF
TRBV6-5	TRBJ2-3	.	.	TGTGCCAGCAGTTTAGCAGATACGCAGTATTTT	CASSLADTQYF
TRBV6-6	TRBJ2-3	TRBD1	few	TGTGCCAGCAGTTACTCGGGGACAGGCACAGATACGCAGTATTTT	CASSYSGTGTDTQYF
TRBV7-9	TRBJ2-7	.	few	TGTGCCAGCAGCTTCGGGGGGCCGGTCTACGAGCAGTACTTC	CASSFGGPVYEQYF
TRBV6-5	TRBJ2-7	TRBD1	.	TGTGCCAGCAGGCGGACCGGGACAGGGAACCACGAGCAGTACTTC	CASRRTGTGNHEQYF
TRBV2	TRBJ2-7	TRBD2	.	TGTGCCAGCACTAGAGACGGGACTAGCGGGTTCTACGAGCAGTACTTC	CASTRDGTSGFYEQYF
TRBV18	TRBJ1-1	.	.	TGTGCCAGCTCACCACAGGGGGACGGCACTGAAGCTTTCTTT	CASSPQGDGTEAFF
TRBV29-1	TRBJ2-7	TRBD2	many	TGCAGCGTTTTAGGACTAGCGGGAGGAGAGCAGTACTTC	CSVLGLAGGEQYF
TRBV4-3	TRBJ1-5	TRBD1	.	TGCGCCAGCAGCCCCGTAGACAGGGCTCAGCCCCAGCATTTT	CASSPVDRAQPQHF
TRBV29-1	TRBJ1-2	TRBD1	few	TGCAGCGTTCTTGACAGGGACGACTATGGCTACACCTTC	CSVLDRDDYGYTF
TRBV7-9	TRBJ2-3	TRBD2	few	TGTGCCAGCAGCTTAAGTGGACTAGCGGGAGTGGATACGCAGTATTTT	CASSLSGLAGVDTQYF
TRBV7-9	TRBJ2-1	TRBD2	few	TGTGCCAGCAGCCCCCCGGGACTAGCACTCGGCAATGAGCAGTTCTTC	CASSPPGLALGNEQFF
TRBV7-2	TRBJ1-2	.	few	TGTGCCAGCAGCTTAGCCAACAGTAGAGGCTACACCTTC	CASSLANSRGYTF
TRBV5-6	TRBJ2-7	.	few	TGTGCCAGCAGCTTGTATTACGAGCAGTACTTC	CASSLYYEQYF
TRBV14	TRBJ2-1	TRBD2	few	TGTGCCAGCAGCCAGGCGGGCGGACTAGCGGGAGGGAAGAGCTCCTACAATGAGCAGTTCTTC	CASSQAGGLAGGKSSYNEQFF
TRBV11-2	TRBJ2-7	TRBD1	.	TGTGCCAGCAGCTTAGGACAGGGGACCTACGAGCAGTACTTC	CASSLGQGTYEQYF
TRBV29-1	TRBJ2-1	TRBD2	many	TGCAGCGTTGGTCCTAGCGGGATGGAGCAGTTCTTC	CSVGPSGMEQFF
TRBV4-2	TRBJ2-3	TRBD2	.	TGTGCCAGCAGCCAAGATCTGGGGGGGGCAGATACGCAGTATTTT	CASSQDLGGADTQYF
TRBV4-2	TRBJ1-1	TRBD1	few	TGTGCCAGCAGCCAAAGGACAGGGCCTGGGACTGAAGCTTTCTTT	CASSQRTGPGTEAFF
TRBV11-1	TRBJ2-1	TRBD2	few	TGTGCCAGCCATGGGACTAGCGGGAGTAGCGAGCAGTTCTTC	CASHGTSGSSEQFF
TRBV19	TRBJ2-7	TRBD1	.	TGTGCCAGTAGTCCAGGGACAGGGCGCAGCGAGCAGTACTTC	CASSPGTGRSEQYF
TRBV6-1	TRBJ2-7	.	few	TGTGCCAGCAGTGTAGCACTGAGGCGATACGAGCAGTACTTC	CASSVALRRYEQYF
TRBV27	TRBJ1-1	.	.	TGTGCCAGCAGTTTTTGGGGCCAGAACACTGAAGCTTTCTTT	CASSFWGQNTEAFF
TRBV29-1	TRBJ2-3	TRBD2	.	TGCAGCGTTGGTCTGCTCGGGAGGGCCGGAGATACGCAGTATTTT	CSVGLLGRAGDTQYF
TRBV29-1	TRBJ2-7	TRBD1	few	TGCAGCGTTACTGGGACAGGTTACGGGCAGTACTTC	CSVTGTGYGQYF
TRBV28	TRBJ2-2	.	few	TGTGCCAGCAACTTGGGACTCCTCCAGAACACCGGGGAGCTGTTTTTT	CASNLGLLQNTGELFF
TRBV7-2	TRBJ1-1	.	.	TGTGCCAGCAGCTTAGTACAGGGTGGCACTGAAGCTTTCTTT	CASSLVQGGTEAFF
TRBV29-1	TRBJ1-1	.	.	TGCAGCGTTGAGACTACCTTGGACACTGAAGCTTTCTTT	CSVETTLDTEAFF
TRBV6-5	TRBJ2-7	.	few	TGTGCCAGCTCAACTACAGGGAACGAGCAGTACTTC	CASSTTGNEQYF
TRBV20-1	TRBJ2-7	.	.	TGCAGTGCTAGAGAGGGGCGCGAGCAGTACTTC	CSAREGREQYF
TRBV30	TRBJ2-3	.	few	TGTGCCTCCTCGTTGACTTACACAGATACGCAGTATTTT	CASSLTYTDTQYF
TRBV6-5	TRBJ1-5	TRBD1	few	TGTGCCAGCAGTTACGATGGGACAGGGGGCCTGGGACAGCATTTT	CASSYDGTGGLGQHF
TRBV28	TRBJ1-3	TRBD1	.	TGTGCCAGCAGGGATGCGGGACAGGGTACAGACACCATATATTTT	CASRDAGQGTDTIYF
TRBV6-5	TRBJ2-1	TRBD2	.	TGTGCCAGCAGTTACTCGAGTAGGGGACTATACAATGAGCAGTTCTTC	CASSYSSRGLYNEQFF
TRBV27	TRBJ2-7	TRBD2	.	TGTGCCAGCAGTCTCGAAATCTCTAGCGGGAGGGCACACGAGCAGTACTTC	CASSLEISSGRAHEQYF
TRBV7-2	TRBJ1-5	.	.	TGTGCCAGCAGCCGCCAGGGCAATCAGCCCCAGCATTTT	CASSRQGNQPQHF
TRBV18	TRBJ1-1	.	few	TGTGCCAGCTCACCTGCAGGGCACAGTGAAGCTTTCTTT	CASSPAGHSEAFF
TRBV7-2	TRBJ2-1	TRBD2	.	TGTGCCAGCAGCTTAGGTGCTAGCGGGGGCTACAATGAGCAGTTCTTC	CASSLGASGGYNEQFF
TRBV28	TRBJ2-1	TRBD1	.	TGTGCCAGCAGCCCTCCGACAGGGTCCTTCTACAATGAGCAGTTCTTC	CASSPPTGSFYNEQFF
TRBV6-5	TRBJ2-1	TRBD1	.	TGTGCCAGCAGTTACGAGGACAGGACCTACAATGAGCAGTTCTTC	CASSYEDRTYNEQFF